This T cell receptor beta chain is from a study of T cell repertoires in ileal Crohn's disease. Study-wide background: Surgery for a complication: stricturing in around 60%, penetrating in 39%.

In regard to this clone: Its cognate antigen is unknown.

The germline V gene encodes CDR1 SGDLS and CDR2 YYNGEE. The germline V and J ends were trimmed by 3 bases and 5 bases, with 11 bases remaining between them. The CDR3 has 13 residues. Overall study findings and caveats: High-frequency clones were more common in sorted CD8 than CD4 cells. Active smokers at surgery had more clonal expansions than non-smokers.

Patients were adults with ileal or ileocolonic Crohn's disease needing resection. Generated by immunoSEQ multiplex PCR, the TCRdb table keeps only in-frame clones and is missing some. Seen here are about 6,400 clones, around 79% observed once, and the top ten hold approximately 15%. Input material: ileal tissue. This receptor was obtained from an adult with Crohn's disease. This chain joins TRBV9 and TRBJ1-1, with unresolved D. CDR3 DNA: TGTGCCAGCAGCGCGGCGGGGAAGACTGAAGCTTTCTTT. This gives the protein CASSAAGKTEAFF.